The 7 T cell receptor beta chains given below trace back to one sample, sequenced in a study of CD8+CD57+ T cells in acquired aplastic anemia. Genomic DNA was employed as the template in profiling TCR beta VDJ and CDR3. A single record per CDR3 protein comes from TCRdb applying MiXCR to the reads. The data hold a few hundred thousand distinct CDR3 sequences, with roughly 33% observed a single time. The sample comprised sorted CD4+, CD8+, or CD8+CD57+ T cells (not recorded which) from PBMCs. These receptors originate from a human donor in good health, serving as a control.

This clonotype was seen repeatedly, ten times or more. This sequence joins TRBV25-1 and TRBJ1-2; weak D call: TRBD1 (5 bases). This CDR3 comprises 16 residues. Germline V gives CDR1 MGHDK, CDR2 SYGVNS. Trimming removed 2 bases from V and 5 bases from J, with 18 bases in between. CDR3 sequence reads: CASSEGGGGGFYGYTF. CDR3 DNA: TGTGCCAGCAGTGAAGGTGGCGGGGGAGGGTTTTATGGCTACACCTTC.

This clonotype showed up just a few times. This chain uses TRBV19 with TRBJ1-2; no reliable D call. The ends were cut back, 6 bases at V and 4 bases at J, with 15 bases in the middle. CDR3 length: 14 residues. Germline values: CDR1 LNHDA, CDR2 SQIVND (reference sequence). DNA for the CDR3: TGTGCCAGTAGATCCCCTGGGGAGAGCTATGGCTACACCTTC. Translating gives CASRSPGESYGYTF.

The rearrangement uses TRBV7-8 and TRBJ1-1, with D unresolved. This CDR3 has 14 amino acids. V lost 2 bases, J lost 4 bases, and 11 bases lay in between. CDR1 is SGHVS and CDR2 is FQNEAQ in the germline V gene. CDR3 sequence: CASSLTELSTEAFF. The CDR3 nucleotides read TGTGCCAGCAGCTTAACTGAGCTGAGCACTGAAGCTTTCTTT.

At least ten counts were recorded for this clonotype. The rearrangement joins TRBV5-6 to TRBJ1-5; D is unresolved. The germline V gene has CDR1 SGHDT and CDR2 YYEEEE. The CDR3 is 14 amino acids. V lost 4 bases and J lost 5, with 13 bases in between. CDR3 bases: TGTGCCAGCAGCACACATAAGAGTCATCAGCCCCAGCATTTT. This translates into CASSTHKSHQPQHF.

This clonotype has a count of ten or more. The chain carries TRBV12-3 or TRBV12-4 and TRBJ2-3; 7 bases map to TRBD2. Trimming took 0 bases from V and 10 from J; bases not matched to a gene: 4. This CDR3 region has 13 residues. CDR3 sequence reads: CASSLARLAAQYF. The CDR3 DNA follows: TGTGCCAGCAGTTTAGCTCGACTAGCTGCGCAGTATTTT.

The CDR3 loop is CASKTGGEKLFF. In DNA form, the CDR3 reads TGTGCCAGCAAGACAGGAGGTGAAAAACTGTTTTTT. This chain connects TRBV28 to TRBJ1-4, with D possibly matching TRBD1 (6 bases). Germline assignment: CDR1 MDHEN and CDR2 SYDVKM. The CDR3 length is 12 residues. V shed 7 bases and J shed 7 bases, with 10 bases lying between them.

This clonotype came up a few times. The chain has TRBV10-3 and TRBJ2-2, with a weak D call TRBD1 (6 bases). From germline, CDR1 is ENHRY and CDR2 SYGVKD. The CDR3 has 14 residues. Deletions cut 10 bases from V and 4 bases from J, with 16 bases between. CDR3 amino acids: CATLQGLSTGELFF. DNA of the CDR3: TGTGCCACCTTGCAGGGGCTGAGCACCGGGGAGCTGTTTTTT.